These 5 T cell receptor beta chains were all obtained from the same sample, sequenced in a study of blood T cell repertoires in COVID-19. This table comes from immunoSEQ multiplex PCR, and its TCRdb copy is limited to in-frame clones, with some not included. The table has under 200,000 clones, roughly 86% seen once. Sample: peripheral blood. These receptors were obtained from a man aged 50 to 59 with active or convalescent COVID-19.

This chain joins TRBV20-1 and TRBJ1-2; a weak D match, TRBD1 (5 bases). With 1 base removed from V and 8 bases from J, the gap between germline ends came to 8 bases. This CDR3 region has 11 residues. Germline values: CDR1 DFQATT, CDR2 SNEGSKA (reference sequence). The CDR3 reads CSARVQGGYTF. The CDR3 nucleotides read TGCAGTGCTAGAGTCCAGGGAGGCTACACCTTC.

This chain connects TRBV7-9 to TRBJ2-5; 7 nucleotides line up with TRBD2. Germline V gene lookup returns CDR1 SEHNR and CDR2 FQNEAQ (reference sequence). V lost 5 bases to trimming and J lost 5 bases; unmatched junction nucleotides: 11. The CDR3 sequence is 15 residues long. In nucleotides, the CDR3 is TGTGCCAGCAGCCCTTCACTGTCGGGAGGCGAGACCCAGTACTTC. Its protein is CASSPSLSGGETQYF.

The chain recombines TRBV6-5 with TRBJ1-5; D not resolved. Germline CDR1 MNHEY, CDR2 SVGAGI. V lost 2 bases, J lost 2 bases, and 10 bases lay in between. The CDR3 covers 15 residues. The CDR3 nucleotides read TGTGCCAGCAGTTACGACTCGTCTGGCAATCAGCCCCAGCATTTT. The encoded protein is CASSYDSSGNQPQHF.

The chain carries TRBV2 and TRBJ1-2; D remains unclear. The germline CDR1 and CDR2 sequences are SNHLY and FYNNEI. V lost 6 bases and J lost 0, with 14 bases in between. The CDR3 covers 15 residues. CDR3 region: CASRVQYTSNYGYTF. In DNA form, the CDR3 reads TGTGCCAGCAGGGTACAGTACACCTCTAACTATGGCTACACCTTC.

The CDR3 region is CASSGQGGATGELFF. In DNA form, the CDR3 reads TGTGCCAGCAGTGGACAAGGGGGCGCAACCGGGGAGCTGTTTTTT. The chain uses TRBV7-3 and TRBJ2-2; TRBD1 aligns across 7 bases. This CDR3 has 15 amino acids. Per the germline V gene, CDR1 is SGHTA and CDR2 is FQGTGA. The trim removed 6 bases at V and 5 bases at J, leaving 9 bases unmatched.